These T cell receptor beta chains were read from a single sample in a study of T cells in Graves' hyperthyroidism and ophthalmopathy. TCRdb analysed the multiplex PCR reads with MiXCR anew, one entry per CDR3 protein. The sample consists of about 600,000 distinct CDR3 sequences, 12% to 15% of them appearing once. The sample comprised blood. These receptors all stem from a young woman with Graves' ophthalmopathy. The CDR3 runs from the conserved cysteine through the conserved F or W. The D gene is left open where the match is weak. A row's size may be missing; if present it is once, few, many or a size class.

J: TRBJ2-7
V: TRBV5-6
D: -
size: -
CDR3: CASSVIHGTTDEQYF
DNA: TGTGCCAGCAGCGTAATACACGGGACCACGGACGAGCAGTACTTC

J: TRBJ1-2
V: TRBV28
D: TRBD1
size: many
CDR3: CASSPPDRAIYGYTF
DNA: TGTGCCAGCAGTCCCCCGGACAGGGCGATATACGGCTACACCTTC

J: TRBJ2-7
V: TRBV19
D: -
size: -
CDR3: CASSIVQATGNEQYF
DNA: TGTGCCAGTAGTATAGTCCAGGCCACTGGGAACGAGCAGTACTTC

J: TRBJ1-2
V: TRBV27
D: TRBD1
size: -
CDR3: CASSQWTGGQDYGYTF
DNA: TGTGCCAGCAGTCAATGGACAGGGGGCCAGGACTATGGCTACACCTTC

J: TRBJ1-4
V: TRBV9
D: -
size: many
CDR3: CASSAGTLIGEKLFF
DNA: TGTGCCAGCAGCGCCGGGACGTTGATAGGTGAAAAACTGTTTTTT

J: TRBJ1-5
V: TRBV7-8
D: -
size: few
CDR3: CASSLGAENQPQHF
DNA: TGTGCCAGCAGCTTAGGCGCAGAGAATCAGCCCCAGCATTTT

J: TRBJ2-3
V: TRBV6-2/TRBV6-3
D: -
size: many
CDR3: CASSYPPGGVSSTDTQYF
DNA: TGTGCCAGCAGTTACCCTCCCGGCGGGGTGTCTAGCACAGATACGCAGTATTTT

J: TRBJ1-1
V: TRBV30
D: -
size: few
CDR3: CAWSSSAVEAFF
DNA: TGTGCCTGGAGTTCTTCTGCAGTTGAAGCTTTCTTT

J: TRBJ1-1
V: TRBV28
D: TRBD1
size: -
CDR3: CASRMNPGTGSNTEAFF
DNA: TGTGCCAGCAGAATGAACCCCGGGACAGGGAGTAACACTGAAGCTTTCTTT

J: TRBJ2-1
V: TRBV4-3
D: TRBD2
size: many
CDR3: CASSPRGGSVDEQFF
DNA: TGCGCCAGCAGCCCTCGAGGCGGGAGTGTCGATGAGCAGTTCTTC

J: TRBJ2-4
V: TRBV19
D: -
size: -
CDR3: CASSIGWGAKNIQYF
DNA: TGTGCCAGTAGTATAGGGTGGGGGGCCAAAAACATTCAGTACTTC

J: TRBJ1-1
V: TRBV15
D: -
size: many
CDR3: CATSRDKSQGGTEAFF
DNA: TGTGCCACCAGCAGAGATAAGTCACAGGGCGGCACTGAAGCTTTCTTT

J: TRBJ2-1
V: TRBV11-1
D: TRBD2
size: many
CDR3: CASSTLAGVSEQFF
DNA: TGTGCCAGCAGTACTCTAGCGGGAGTGAGTGAGCAGTTCTTC

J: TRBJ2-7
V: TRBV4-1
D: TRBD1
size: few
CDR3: CASSQGSGTGPVHEQYF
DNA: TGCGCCAGCAGCCAAGGGTCAGGGACAGGGCCGGTCCACGAGCAGTACTTC

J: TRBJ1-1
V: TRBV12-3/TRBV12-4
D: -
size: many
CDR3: CASSWGRRAFF
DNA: TGTGCCAGCAGTTGGGGGCGGAGAGCTTTCTTT

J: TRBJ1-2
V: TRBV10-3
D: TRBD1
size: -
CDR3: CAISESGGYNYGYTF
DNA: TGTGCCATCAGTGAGTCAGGGGGCTATAACTATGGCTACACCTTC

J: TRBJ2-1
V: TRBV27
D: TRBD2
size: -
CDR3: CASSFGGGLYNEQFF
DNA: TGTGCCAGCAGTTTCGGGGGGGGACTCTACAATGAGCAGTTCTTC

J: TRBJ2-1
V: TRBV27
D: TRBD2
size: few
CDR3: CASSLTGTSGSYNEQFF
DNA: TGTGCCAGCAGTCTAACCGGGACTAGCGGGAGCTACAATGAGCAGTTCTTC

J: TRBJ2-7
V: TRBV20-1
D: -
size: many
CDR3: CSAREPTSNSYEQYF
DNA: TGCAGTGCTAGAGAGCCGACAAGTAACAGCTACGAGCAGTACTTC

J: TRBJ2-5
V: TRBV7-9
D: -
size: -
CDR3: CASSQDTVGETQYF
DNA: TGTGCCAGCAGCCAAGATACGGTCGGGGAGACCCAGTACTTC

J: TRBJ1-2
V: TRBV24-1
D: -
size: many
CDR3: CATSGGDYGYTF
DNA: TGTGCCACCAGTGGAGGTGACTATGGCTACACCTTC

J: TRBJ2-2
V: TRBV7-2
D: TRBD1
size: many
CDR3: CASSSWTGNGELFF
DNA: TGTGCCAGCAGCTCCTGGACAGGGAACGGGGAGCTGTTTTTT

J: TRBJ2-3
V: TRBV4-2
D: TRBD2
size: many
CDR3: CASSQDGLAGSTDTQYF
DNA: TGTGCCAGCAGCCAAGACGGACTAGCGGGAAGCACAGATACGCAGTATTTT

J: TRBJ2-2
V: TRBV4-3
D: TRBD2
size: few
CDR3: CASSHYTSGSGGELFF
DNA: TGCGCCAGCAGCCACTATACTAGCGGGAGTGGCGGGGAGCTGTTTTTT

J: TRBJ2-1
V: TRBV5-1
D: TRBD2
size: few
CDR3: CASSLGLAGETSYNEQFF
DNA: TGCGCCAGCAGCTTGGGACTAGCGGGAGAGACTTCGTACAATGAGCAGTTCTTC

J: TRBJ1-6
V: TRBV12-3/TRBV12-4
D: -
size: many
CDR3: CASSPAVSRRNSPLHF
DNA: TGTGCCAGCAGTCCCGCTGTGAGCAGGAGGAATTCACCCCTCCACTTT

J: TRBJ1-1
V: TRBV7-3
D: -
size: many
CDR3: CASSPEQGFGTEAFF
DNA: TGTGCCAGCAGCCCAGAACAGGGATTCGGCACTGAAGCTTTCTTT

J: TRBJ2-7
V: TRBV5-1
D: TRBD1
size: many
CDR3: CASSTDRAEQYF
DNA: TGCGCCAGCAGCACTGACAGGGCCGAGCAGTACTTC

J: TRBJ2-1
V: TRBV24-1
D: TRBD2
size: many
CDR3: CATSDLGGASGHEQFF
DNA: TGTGCCACCAGTGATCTCGGCGGCGCTAGCGGGCATGAGCAGTTCTTC

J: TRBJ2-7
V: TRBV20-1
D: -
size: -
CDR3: CSARGPRHHEQYF
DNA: TGCAGTGCTAGAGGTCCGAGGCATCACGAGCAGTACTTC

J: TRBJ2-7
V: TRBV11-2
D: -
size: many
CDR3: CASSKTRAPYEQYF
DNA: TGTGCCAGCAGCAAGACTAGGGCCCCCTACGAGCAGTACTTC

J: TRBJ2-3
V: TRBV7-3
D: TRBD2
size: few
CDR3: CASSFTTSILDTQYF
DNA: TGTGCCAGCAGCTTCACGACTAGCATTCTAGATACGCAGTATTTT

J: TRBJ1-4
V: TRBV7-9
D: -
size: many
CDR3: CASSSYGDWEKLFF
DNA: TGTGCCAGCAGCTCCTATGGGGACTGGGAAAAACTGTTTTTT

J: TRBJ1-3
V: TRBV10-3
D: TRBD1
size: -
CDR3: CAAKSRGLNGNTIYF
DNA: TGTGCCGCTAAAAGCAGGGGGTTAAATGGAAACACCATATATTTT

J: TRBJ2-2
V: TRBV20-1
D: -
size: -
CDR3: CSARGRGLTDTGELFF
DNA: TGCAGTGCTAGGGGCAGGGGATTAACTGACACCGGGGAGCTGTTTTTT

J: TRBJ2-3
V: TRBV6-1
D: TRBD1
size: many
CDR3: CASSEGTGGNTDTQYF
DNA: TGTGCCAGCAGTGAAGGGACAGGGGGCAACACAGATACGCAGTATTTT

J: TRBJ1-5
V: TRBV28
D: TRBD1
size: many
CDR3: CASSPPTGLGQPQHF
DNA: TGTGCCAGCAGTCCACCGACAGGGCTCGGTCAGCCCCAGCATTTT

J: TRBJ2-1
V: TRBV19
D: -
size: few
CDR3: CASSMPGGRAYNEQFF
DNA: TGTGCCAGTAGTATGCCCGGGGGTAGGGCCTACAATGAGCAGTTCTTC

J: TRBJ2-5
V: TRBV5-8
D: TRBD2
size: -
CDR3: CASSLASGTRQETQYF
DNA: TGTGCCAGCAGCTTGGCCTCCGGGACTAGACAAGAGACCCAGTACTTC

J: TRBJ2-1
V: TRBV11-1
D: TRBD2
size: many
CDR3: CASSLVPGLAYNEQFF
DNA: TGTGCCAGCAGCTTAGTTCCGGGACTAGCGTACAATGAGCAGTTCTTC

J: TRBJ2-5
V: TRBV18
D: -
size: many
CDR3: CASSPPSSVNQETQYF
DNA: TGTGCCAGCTCACCACCCTCTTCGGTAAACCAAGAGACCCAGTACTTC

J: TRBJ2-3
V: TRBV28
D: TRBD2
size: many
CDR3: CASSSSGPAYTDTQYF
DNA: TGTGCCAGCAGTTCTAGCGGGCCGGCCTACACAGATACGCAGTATTTT

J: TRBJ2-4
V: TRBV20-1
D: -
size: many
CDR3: CSASRQGQGIQYF
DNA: TGCAGTGCTAGTCGGCAGGGGCAAGGGATTCAGTACTTC

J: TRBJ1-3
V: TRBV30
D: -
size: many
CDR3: CAWSVFRPAGNTIYF
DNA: TGTGCCTGGAGTGTATTTCGGCCCGCTGGAAACACCATATATTTT

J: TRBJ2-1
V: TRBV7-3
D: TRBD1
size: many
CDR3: CASSLKGRRQGPYNEQFF
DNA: TGTGCCAGCAGCTTAAAGGGCCGACGACAGGGGCCCTACAATGAGCAGTTCTTC